Listed below are T cell receptor beta chains from one sample, sequenced in a study of T cell changes during pregnancy in multiple sclerosis. TCRdb's copy holds only in-frame clones and misses some; the assay was immunoSEQ multiplex PCR. The sample has around 50,000 clones; about 90% are singletons. This sample comprised CD4+ T cells from peripheral blood mononuclear cells, obtained in the third trimester of pregnancy. These receptors originate from a female donor with multiple sclerosis, enrolled in a pregnancy study. Both conserved end residues are part of each CDR3. Each record gives: J gene, D gene, CDR3 length, V gene, clone size, CDR3 protein, CDR3 DNA. The D gene is left open where the match is weak. Clone size is given for some rows only: seen once, a few or many times, or a class if the clone is expanded.

>TRBJ1-6|NA|15|TRBV5-1|NA
CASSLSPGYNSPLHF
TGCGCCAGCAGCTTGAGTCCGGGCTATAATTCACCCCTCCACTTT
>TRBJ1-5|NA|16|TRBV7-4|NA
CASSLGLEDSNQPQHF
TGTGCCAGCAGCTTAGGGCTTGAGGATAGCAATCAGCCCCAGCATTTT
>TRBJ1-6|TRBD1|16|TRBV7-2|NA
CASSPTPGQGKSALHF
TGTGCCAGCAGCCCTACTCCGGGACAGGGGAAGTCGGCCCTCCACTTT
>TRBJ1-1|TRBD1|15|TRBV6-6|NA
CASSAQGQLNTEAFF
TGTGCCAGCAGTGCACAGGGACAGCTGAACACTGAAGCTTTCTTT
>TRBJ1-3|NA|15|TRBV9|NA
CASSVGAGNGNTIYF
TGTGCCAGCAGCGTAGGTGCAGGGAACGGAAACACCATATATTTT
>TRBJ2-5|NA|13|TRBV7-9|NA
CASSSRGNLAQYF
TGTGCCAGCAGCTCCAGGGGAAATTTGGCCCAGTACTTC
>TRBJ2-1|NA|15|TRBV6-6|NA
CASFLGLLDLGEQFF
TGTGCCAGCTTTTTAGGCCTCTTAGATCTGGGCGAGCAGTTCTTC
>TRBJ1-6|TRBD1|16|TRBV9|NA
CASSVSGDRDNSPLHF
TGTGCCAGCAGCGTCTCGGGGGACAGGGATAATTCACCCCTCCACTTT
>TRBJ1-1|NA|16|TRBV4-1|NA
CASSPVKGPKNTEAFF
TGCGCCAGCAGCCCCGTTAAGGGGCCTAAGAACACTGAAGCTTTCTTT
>TRBJ1-5|NA|14|TRBV27|NA
CASSLQGDNQPQHF
TGTGCCAGCTCATTACAGGGAGACAATCAGCCCCAGCATTTT
>TRBJ1-2|NA|13|TRBV19|NA
CASSPPGFYGYTF
TGTGCCAGTAGTCCCCCGGGTTTCTATGGCTACACCTTC
>TRBJ1-1|NA|14|TRBV2|NA
CASSDGGMNTEAFF
TGTGCCAGCAGTGACGGGGGGATGAACACTGAAGCTTTCTTT
>TRBJ2-1|NA|12|TRBV11-2|once
CASSLRYGEQFF
TGTGCCAGCAGCTTAAGATACGGTGAGCAGTTCTTC
>TRBJ1-5|NA|15|TRBV7-5|NA
CAKPPSAVSNQPQHF
TGTGCCAAGCCGCCCTCCGCGGTTAGCAATCAGCCCCAGCATTTT
>TRBJ2-1|TRBD1|15|TRBV13|NA
CASTPGGQGYNEQFF
TGTGCCAGCACCCCGGGGGGACAGGGTTACAATGAGCAGTTCTTC
>TRBJ2-1|TRBD2|17|TRBV7-2|NA
CASSFKGGGPSYNEQFF
TGTGCCAGCAGCTTCAAGGGCGGGGGTCCCTCCTACAATGAGCAGTTCTTC
>TRBJ1-4|NA|15|TRBV14|NA
CASSRGYSYNEKLFF
TGTGCCAGCAGCAGGGGATATTCCTATAATGAAAAACTGTTTTTT
>TRBJ1-5|NA|15|TRBV18|NA
CASSQTSFSNQPQHF
TGTGCCAGCTCTCAGACATCGTTTAGCAATCAGCCCCAGCATTTT
>TRBJ2-7|NA|17|TRBV19|NA
CASSITGSRYQTYEQYF
TGTGCCAGTAGTATTACAGGGTCGAGATATCAAACCTACGAGCAGTACTTC
>TRBJ1-1|NA|15|TRBV19|NA
CASKIVGPGNTEAFF
TGTGCCAGTAAAATTGTTGGCCCGGGGAACACTGAAGCTTTCTTT
>TRBJ1-5|TRBD1|15|TRBV6-1|NA
CATGTDYYSNQPQHF
TGTGCCACCGGGACAGACTATTATAGCAATCAGCCCCAGCATTTT
>TRBJ2-6|NA|17|TRBV19|NA
CASKDRQADSGANVLTF
TGTGCCAGCAAAGACCGACAGGCAGATTCTGGGGCCAACGTCCTGACTTTC
>TRBJ2-3|NA|15|TRBV5-1|few
CASSLVRGAKDTQYF
TGCGCCAGCAGCTTGGTTCGGGGGGCGAAAGATACGCAGTATTTT
>TRBJ2-5|TRBD1|13|TRBV5-1|NA
CASKGQPQETQYF
TGCGCCAGCAAGGGACAGCCCCAAGAGACCCAGTACTTC
>TRBJ2-2|NA|17|TRBV7-9|NA
CASSLALRGLNTGELFF
TGTGCCAGCAGCTTAGCGTTACGGGGTTTGAACACCGGGGAGCTGTTTTTT